This entry concerns a single T cell receptor beta chain. The sample is drawn from a study of Ad26.COV2.S vaccination and SARS-CoV-2 variants. Only in-frame clones appear in the TCRdb table, and some are missing; sequencing was by immunoSEQ multiplex PCR. In the table there are around 400,000 clones, around 89% of which are singletons. The treatment here: around 19 received Ad26.COV2.S at low or high dose, single or two shots; about 5 received placebo; per-sample allocation not given. Sampling took place 63 days after the first vaccine or placebo injection. The material sequenced was peripheral blood, taken in a trial of Ad26.COV2.S vaccine versus placebo. This TCR came from a person between 18 and 65 years old who received the Ad26.COV2.S COVID-19 vaccine or a placebo.

This CDR3 is CASSVGAARGLNEQFF. CDR3 bases: TGTGCCAGCAGCGTAGGCGCAGCCAGGGGGCTTAATGAGCAGTTCTTC. The rearrangement joins TRBV9 to TRBJ2-1, with TRBD1 matching over 8 bases. This CDR3 is 16 amino acids long. Germline lookup yields CDR1 SGDLS and CDR2 YYNGEE. V was clipped by 0 bases and J by 7 bases; unmatched bases: 9. Complete variable domain (other parts from reference TRBV9 and TRBJ2-1): DSGVTQTPKHLITATGQRVTLRCSPRSGDLSVYWYQQSLDQGLQFLIQYYNGEERAKGNILERFSAQQFPDLHSELNLSSLELGDSALYFCASSVGAARGLNEQFFGPGTRLTVL.